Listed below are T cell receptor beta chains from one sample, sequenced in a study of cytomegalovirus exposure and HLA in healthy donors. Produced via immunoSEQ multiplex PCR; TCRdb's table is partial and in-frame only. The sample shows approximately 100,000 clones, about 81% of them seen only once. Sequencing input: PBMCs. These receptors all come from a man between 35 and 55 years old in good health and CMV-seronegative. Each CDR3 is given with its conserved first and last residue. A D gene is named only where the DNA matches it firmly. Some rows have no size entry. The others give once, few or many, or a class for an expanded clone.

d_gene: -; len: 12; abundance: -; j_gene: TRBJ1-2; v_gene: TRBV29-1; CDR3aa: CSVEEGTYGYTF; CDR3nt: TGCAGCGTTGAGGAGGGGACCTATGGCTACACCTTC
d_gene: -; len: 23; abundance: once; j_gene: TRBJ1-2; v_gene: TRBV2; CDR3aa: CASRITGGTPMATPSVRGTGYTF; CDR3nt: -
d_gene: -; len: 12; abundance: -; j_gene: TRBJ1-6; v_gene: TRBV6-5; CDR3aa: CASSRGNSPLHF; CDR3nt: TGTGCCAGCAGTCGAGGTAATTCACCCCTCCACTTT
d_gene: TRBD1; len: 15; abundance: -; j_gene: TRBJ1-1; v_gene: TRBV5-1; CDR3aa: CASSFTTGTNTEAFF; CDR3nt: TGCGCCAGCAGCTTCACGACAGGGACGAACACTGAAGCTTTCTTT
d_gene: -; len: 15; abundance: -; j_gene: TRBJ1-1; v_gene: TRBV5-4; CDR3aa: CASSWDAGADTEAFF; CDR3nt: TGTGCCAGCAGCTGGGATGCTGGGGCGGACACTGAAGCTTTCTTT
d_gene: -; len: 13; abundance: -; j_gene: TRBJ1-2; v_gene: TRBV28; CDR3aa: CASRQQVRYGYTF; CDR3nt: TGTGCCAGCAGACAACAGGTCCGCTATGGCTACACCTTC
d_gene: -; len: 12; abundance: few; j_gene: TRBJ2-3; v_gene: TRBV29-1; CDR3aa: CSVVRGTDTQYF; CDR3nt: TGCAGCGTTGTCAGGGGCACAGATACGCAGTATTTT
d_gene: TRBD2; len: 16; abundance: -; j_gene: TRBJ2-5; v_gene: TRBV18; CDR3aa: CASSPAETSGVETQYF; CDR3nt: TGTGCCAGCTCACCGGCCGAGACTAGCGGGGTCGAGACCCAGTACTTC
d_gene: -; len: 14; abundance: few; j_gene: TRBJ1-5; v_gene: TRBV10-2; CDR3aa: CASSEDGESQPQHF; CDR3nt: TGCGCCAGCAGTGAGGATGGGGAGAGTCAGCCCCAGCATTTT
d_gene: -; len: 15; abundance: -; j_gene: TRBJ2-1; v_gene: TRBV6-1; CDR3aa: CASSELTGAYNEQFF; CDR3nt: TGTGCCAGCAGTGAATTGACAGGAGCCTACAATGAGCAGTTCTTC
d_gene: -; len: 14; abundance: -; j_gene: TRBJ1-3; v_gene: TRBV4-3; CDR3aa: CASSQGDSGNTIYF; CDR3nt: TGCGCCAGCAGCCAAGGGGACTCAGGAAACACCATATATTTT
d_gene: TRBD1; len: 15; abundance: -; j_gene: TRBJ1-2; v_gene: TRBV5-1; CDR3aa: CASSLVAGGNYGYTF; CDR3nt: TGCGCCAGCAGCTTGGTGGCAGGGGGGAACTATGGCTACACCTTC
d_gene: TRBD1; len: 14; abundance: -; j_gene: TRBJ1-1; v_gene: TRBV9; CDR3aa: CASSPGGLRTEAFF; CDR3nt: TGTGCCAGCAGCCCAGGGGGTTTGCGCACTGAAGCTTTCTTT
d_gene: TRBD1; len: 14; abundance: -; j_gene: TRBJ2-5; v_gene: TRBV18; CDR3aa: CASSPTGAQETQYF; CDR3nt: TGTGCCAGCTCACCGACAGGGGCCCAAGAGACCCAGTACTTC
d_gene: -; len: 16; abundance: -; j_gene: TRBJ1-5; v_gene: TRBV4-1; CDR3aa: CASSQDFGAWGQPQHF; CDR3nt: TGCGCCAGCAGCCAAGATTTTGGGGCCTGGGGTCAGCCCCAGCATTTT
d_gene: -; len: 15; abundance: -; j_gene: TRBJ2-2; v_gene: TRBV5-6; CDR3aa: CASSWQGVSTGELFF; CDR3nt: TGTGCCAGCAGCTGGCAGGGCGTGAGTACCGGGGAGCTGTTTTTT
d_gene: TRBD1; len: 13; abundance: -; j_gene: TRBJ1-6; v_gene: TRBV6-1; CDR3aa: CASSASGQTPLHF; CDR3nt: TGTGCCAGCAGTGCGTCGGGACAGACACCCCTCCACTTT
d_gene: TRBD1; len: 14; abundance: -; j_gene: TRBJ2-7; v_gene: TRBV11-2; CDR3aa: CASSAGQVAYEQYF; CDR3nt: TGTGCCAGCAGCGCGGGACAGGTGGCCTACGAGCAGTACTTC
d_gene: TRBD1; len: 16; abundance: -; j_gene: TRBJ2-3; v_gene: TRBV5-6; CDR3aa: CASSYPQGASTDTQYF; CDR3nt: TGTGCCAGCAGTTACCCACAGGGGGCTAGCACAGATACGCAGTATTTT
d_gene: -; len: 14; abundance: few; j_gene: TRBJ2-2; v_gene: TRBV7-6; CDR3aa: CASSLDLGGGELFF; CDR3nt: TGTGCCAGCAGCTTAGATCTCGGAGGCGGGGAGCTGTTTTTT
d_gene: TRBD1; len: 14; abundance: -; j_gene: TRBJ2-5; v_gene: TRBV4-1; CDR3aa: CASSHPGQEETQYF; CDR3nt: TGCGCCAGCAGCCACCCCGGACAGGAAGAGACCCAGTACTTC
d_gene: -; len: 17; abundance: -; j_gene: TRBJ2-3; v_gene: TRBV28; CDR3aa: CASSPPFLVTLTDTQYF; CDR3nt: TGTGCCAGCAGCCCTCCTTTCCTAGTTACGCTCACAGATACGCAGTATTTT
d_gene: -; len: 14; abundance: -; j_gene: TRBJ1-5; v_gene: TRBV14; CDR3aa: CASSLGGQGQPQHF; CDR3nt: TGTGCCAGCAGCCTCGGGGGGCAGGGTCAGCCCCAGCATTTT
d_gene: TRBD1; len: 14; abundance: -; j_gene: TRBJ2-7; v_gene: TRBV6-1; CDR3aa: CASSGGTGFYEQYF; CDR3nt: TGTGCCAGCAGTGGGGGGACAGGATTTTACGAGCAGTACTTC
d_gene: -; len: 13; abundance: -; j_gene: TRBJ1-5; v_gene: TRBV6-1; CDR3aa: CASSARGNQPQHF; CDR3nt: TGTGCCAGCAGTGCACGGGGCAATCAGCCCCAGCATTTT
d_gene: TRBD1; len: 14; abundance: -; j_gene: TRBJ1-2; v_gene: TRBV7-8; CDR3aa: CASSTGTANYGYTF; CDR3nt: TGTGCCAGCAGCACCGGGACAGCGAACTATGGCTACACCTTC
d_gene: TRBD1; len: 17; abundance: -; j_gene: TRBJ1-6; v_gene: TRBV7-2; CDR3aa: CASSLGTGRVRYSPLHF; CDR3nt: TGTGCCAGCAGCTTAGGGACAGGGAGGGTACGGTATTCACCCCTCCACTTT
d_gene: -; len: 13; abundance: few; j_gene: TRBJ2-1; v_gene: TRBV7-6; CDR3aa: CASSLGPTGEQFF; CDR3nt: TGTGCCAGCAGCTTAGGCCCCACGGGAGAGCAGTTCTTC
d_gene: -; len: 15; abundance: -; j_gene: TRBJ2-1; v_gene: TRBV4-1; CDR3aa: CASSQENRDNNEQFF; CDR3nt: TGCGCCAGCAGCCAAGAAAACCGGGACAACAATGAGCAGTTCTTC
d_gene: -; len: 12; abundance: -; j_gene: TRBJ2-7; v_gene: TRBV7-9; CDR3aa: CSSSLDEGGVYF; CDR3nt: TGTTCCAGCAGCTTAGACGAGGGAGGTGTATACTTC
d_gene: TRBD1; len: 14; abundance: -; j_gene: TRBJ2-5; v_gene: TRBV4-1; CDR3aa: CASSQSGQGRTQYF; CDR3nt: TGCGCCAGCAGCCAGAGCGGACAGGGGAGGACCCAGTACTTC
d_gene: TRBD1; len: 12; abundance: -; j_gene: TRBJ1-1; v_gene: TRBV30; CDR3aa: CAWGGQFTEAFF; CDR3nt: TGTGCCTGGGGGGGACAGTTCACTGAAGCTTTCTTT
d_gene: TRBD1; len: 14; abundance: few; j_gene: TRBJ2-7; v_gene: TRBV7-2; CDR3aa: CASSRGQGAYEQYF; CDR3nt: TGTGCCAGCAGCCGTGGACAGGGGGCCTACGAGCAGTACTTC
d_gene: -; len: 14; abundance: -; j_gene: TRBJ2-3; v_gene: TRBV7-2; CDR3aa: CASSFGGAEDTQYF; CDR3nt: TGTGCCAGCAGCTTTGGGGGGGCCGAAGATACGCAGTATTTT
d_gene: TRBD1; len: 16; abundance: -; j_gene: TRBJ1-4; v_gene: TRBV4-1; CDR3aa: CASSQVGTATNEKLFF; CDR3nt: TGCGCCAGCAGCCAAGTGGGGACAGCAACTAATGAAAAACTGTTTTTT
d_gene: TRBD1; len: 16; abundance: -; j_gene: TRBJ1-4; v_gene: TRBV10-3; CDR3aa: CAISGDREATNEKLFF; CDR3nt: TGTGCCATCAGTGGGGACAGGGAGGCAACTAATGAAAAACTGTTTTTT
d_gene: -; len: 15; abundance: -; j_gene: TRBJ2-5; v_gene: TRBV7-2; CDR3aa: CASSFLGRSEETQYF; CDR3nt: TGTGCCAGCAGCTTTCTCGGGAGATCCGAAGAGACCCAGTACTTC
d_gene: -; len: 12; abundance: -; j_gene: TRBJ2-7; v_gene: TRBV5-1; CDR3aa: CASSLQGYEQYF; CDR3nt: TGCGCCAGCAGCTTGCAGGGCTACGAGCAGTACTTC
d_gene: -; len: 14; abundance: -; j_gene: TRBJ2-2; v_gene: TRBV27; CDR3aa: CASSLPQGAGELFF; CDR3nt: TGTGCCAGCAGTTTACCCCAGGGTGCCGGGGAGCTGTTTTTT
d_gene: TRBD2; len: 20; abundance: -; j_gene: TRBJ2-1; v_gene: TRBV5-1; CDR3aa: CASSLAAWDPLAATYNEQFF; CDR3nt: TGCGCCAGCAGCTTGGCTGCTTGGGATCCACTAGCGGCGACCTACAATGAGCAGTTCTTC
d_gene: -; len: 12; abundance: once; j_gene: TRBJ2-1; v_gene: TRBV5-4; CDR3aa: CASSLDSSEQFF; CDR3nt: TGTGCCAGCAGCTTGGATAGCAGTGAGCAGTTCTTC
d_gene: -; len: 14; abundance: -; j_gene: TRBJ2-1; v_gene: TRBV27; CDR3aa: CASSFSQGRGEQFF; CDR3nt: TGTGCCAGCAGTTTCTCTCAGGGAAGAGGTGAGCAGTTCTTC
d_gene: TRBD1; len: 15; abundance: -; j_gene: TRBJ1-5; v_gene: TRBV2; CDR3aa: CASSTGQGANQPQHF; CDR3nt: TGTGCCAGCAGTACCGGACAGGGGGCGAATCAGCCCCAGCATTTT
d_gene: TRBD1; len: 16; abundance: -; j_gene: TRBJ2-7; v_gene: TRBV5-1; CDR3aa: CASSLGKTGAAEEQYF; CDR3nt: TGCGCCAGCAGCTTGGGGAAGACAGGGGCTGCTGAGGAGCAGTACTTC
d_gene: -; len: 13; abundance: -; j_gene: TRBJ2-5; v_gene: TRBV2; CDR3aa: CASSEGRGGAQYF; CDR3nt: TGTGCCAGCAGTGAGGGTAGGGGGGGGGCCCAGTACTTC
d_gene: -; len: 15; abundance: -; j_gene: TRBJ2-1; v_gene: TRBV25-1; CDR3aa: CASSEERNPYNEQFF; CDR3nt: TGTGCCAGCAGTGAGGAGCGAAACCCCTACAATGAGCAGTTCTTC
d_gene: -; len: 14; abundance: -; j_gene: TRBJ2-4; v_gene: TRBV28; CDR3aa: CASSPGQITDIQYF; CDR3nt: TGTGCCAGCAGTCCCGGACAGATAACAGACATTCAGTACTTC
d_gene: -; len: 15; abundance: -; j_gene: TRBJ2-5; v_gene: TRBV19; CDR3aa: CASSIDLGRGETQYF; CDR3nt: TGTGCCAGTAGTATAGATCTGGGTCGAGGAGAGACCCAGTACTTC
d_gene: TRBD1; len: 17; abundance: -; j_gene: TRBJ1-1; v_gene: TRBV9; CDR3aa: CASSVGERDSANTEAFF; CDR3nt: TGTGCCAGCAGCGTAGGGGAACGGGACAGCGCCAACACTGAAGCTTTCTTT
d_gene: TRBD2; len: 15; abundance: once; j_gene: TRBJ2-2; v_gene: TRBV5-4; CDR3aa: CASSFSGGSTGELFF; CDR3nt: TGTGCCAGCAGCTTTAGCGGGGGGTCAACCGGGGAGCTGTTTTTT
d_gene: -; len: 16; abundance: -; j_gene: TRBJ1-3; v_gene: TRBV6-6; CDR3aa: CASSYEQLLSGNTIYF; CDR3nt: TGTGCCAGCAGTTACGAACAGCTACTCTCTGGAAACACCATATATTTT
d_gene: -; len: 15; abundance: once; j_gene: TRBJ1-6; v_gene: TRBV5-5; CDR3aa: CASSLAGGAHSPLHF; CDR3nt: TGTGCCAGCAGCTTGGCGGGGGGTGCGCATTCACCCCTCCACTTT
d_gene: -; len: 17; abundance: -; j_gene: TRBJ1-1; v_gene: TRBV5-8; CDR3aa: CASSLAIMGAEDTEAFF; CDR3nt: TGTGCCAGCAGCTTGGCCATCATGGGGGCCGAGGACACTGAAGCTTTCTTT
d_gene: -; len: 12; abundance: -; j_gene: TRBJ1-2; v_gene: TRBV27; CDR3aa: CASSFTGRGYTF; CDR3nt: TGTGCCAGCAGTTTTACAGGGCGTGGCTACACCTTC
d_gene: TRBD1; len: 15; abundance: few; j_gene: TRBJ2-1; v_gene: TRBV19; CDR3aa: CASSIRGQGYNEQFF; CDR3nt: TGTGCCAGTAGTATTAGGGGACAGGGATACAATGAGCAGTTCTTC
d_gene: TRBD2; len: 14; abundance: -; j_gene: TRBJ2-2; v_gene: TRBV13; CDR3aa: CATRLAGFTGELFF; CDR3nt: TGTGCCACGAGGCTAGCGGGGTTCACCGGGGAGCTGTTTTTT